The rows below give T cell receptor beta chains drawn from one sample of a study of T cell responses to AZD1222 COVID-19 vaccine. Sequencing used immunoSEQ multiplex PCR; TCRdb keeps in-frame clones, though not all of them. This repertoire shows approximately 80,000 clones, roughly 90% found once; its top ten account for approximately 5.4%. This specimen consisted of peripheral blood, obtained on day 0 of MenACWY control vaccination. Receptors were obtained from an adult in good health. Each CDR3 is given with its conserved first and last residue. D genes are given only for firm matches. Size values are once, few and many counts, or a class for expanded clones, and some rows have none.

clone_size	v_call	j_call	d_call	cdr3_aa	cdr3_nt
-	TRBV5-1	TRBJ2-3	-	CASSPKRGGTDTQYF	TGCGCCAGCAGCCCCAAAAGAGGGGGCACAGATACGCAGTATTTT
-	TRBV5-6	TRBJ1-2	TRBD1	CASSPRTGEFSNYGYTF	TGTGCCAGCAGCCCACGGACAGGGGAGTTTTCTAACTATGGCTACACCTTC
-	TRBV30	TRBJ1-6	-	CAWSDGTYNSPLHF	TGTGCCTGGAGCGACGGGACCTATAATTCACCCCTCCACTTT
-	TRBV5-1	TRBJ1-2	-	CASSLEAAYGYTF	TGCGCCAGCAGCTTGGAGGCAGCCTATGGCTACACCTTC
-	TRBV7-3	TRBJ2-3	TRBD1	CASSGTGGADTQYF	TGTGCCAGCAGCGGGACAGGGGGCGCAGATACGCAGTATTTT
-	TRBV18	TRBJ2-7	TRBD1	CASSRGQGTYEQYF	TGTGCCAGCTCACGTGGACAGGGCACCTACGAGCAGTACTTC
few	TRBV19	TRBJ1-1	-	CASSIVGTEQSEAFF	TGTGCCAGTAGTATAGTTGGGACCGAGCAGTCTGAAGCTTTCTTT
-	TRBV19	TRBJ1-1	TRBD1	CASSIEVPGQGKNTEAFF	TGTGCCAGTAGTATAGAAGTCCCGGGACAGGGGAAGAACACTGAAGCTTTCTTT
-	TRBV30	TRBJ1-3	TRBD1	CAWRKDRYHTIYF	TGTGCCTGGAGGAAGGACAGGTACCACACCATATATTTT
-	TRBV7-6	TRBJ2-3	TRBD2	CASSLRGGLTDTQYF	TGTGCCAGCAGCTTACGGGGGGGCCTCACAGATACGCAGTATTTT
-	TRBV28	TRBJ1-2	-	CASTSGANYGYTF	TGTGCCAGCACCTCCGGGGCTAACTATGGCTACACCTTC
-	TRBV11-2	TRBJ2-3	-	CASSLGRGGGTDTQYF	TGTGCCAGCAGCTTAGGAAGGGGGGGCGGGACAGATACGCAGTATTTT
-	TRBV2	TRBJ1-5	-	CASSEALRRNQPQHF	TGTGCCAGCAGTGAAGCGCTTCGCAGGAATCAGCCCCAGCATTTT
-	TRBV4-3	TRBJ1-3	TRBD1	CASSQETGAGNTIYF	TGCGCCAGCAGCCAAGAGACAGGGGCTGGAAACACCATATATTTT